Listed here are 31 T cell receptor beta chains from one sample, sequenced in a study of blood T cell repertoires in COVID-19. Libraries were prepared by immunoSEQ multiplex PCR; TCRdb keeps only in-frame clonotypes and omits some of them. The data hold 30,000 to 40,000 clones, with around 90% observed a single time. Sequencing was carried out using peripheral blood. The receptor set was obtained from a man in his fifties or sixties with active or convalescent COVID-19.

The chain has TRBV28 and TRBJ1-1, with TRBD1 matching 8 bases. Germline trimming cut 6 bases from V and 4 bases from J; bases unmatched to any gene: 10. CDR3 length equals 15 residues. Germline-derived CDR1 and CDR2 are MDHEN and SYDVKM. The CDR3 region is CASRFSGGGSTEAFF. CDR3 DNA: TGTGCCAGCAGATTCTCAGGGGGCGGGAGCACTGAAGCTTTCTTT.

The chain couples TRBV28 to TRBJ2-7; 7 bases match TRBD2. V gave up 5 bases and J gave up 5 bases; unmatched junction bases: 12. This CDR3 comprises 15 residues. The germline CDR1 and CDR2 sequences are MDHEN and SYDVKM. CDR3 in DNA: TGTGCCAGCAGTCCCTTGAGCGGGATATACCACGAGCAGTACTTC. Residues: CASSPLSGIYHEQYF.

The chain links TRBV29-1 to TRBJ1-1; D gene uncertain. V was clipped by 7 bases and J by 0 bases, with 9 bases between them. The CDR3 runs to 12 residues. Germline V lookup: CDR1 SQVTM, CDR2 ANQGSEA. CDR3 sequence: CSGSRLNTEAFF. As DNA, the CDR3 is TGCAGCGGCTCCCGGTTGAACACTGAAGCTTTCTTT.

The rearrangement joins TRBV7-8 to TRBJ1-3; D is possibly TRBD1 (5 bases). Deletions cut 5 bases from V and 3 bases from J, with 14 bases between. The germline CDR1 and CDR2 sequences are SGHVS and FQNEAQ. The CDR3 length is 15 residues. The CDR3 DNA follows: TGTGCCAGCAGCCCCCCCAGGGCCGTTGGAAACACCATATATTTT. Protein product: CASSPPRAVGNTIYF.

This clone was seen once. Germline is not matched at one junction end, which may reflect a read error. V usage is TRBV30 and J usage is TRBJ2-7; a weak D match, TRBD1 (7 bases). This CDR3 has 14 amino acids. CDR1 and CDR2 from the germline V gene are GTSNPN and SVGIG (reference sequence). The CDR3: CAWSVGGQTQLAGF. DNA of the CDR3: TGTGCCTGGAGTGTCGGGGGACAGACCCAATTAGCAGGCTTC.

This chain joins TRBV18 and TRBJ2-5; D is undetermined. Germline lookup yields CDR1 KGHSH and CDR2 LQKENI. CDR3 length: 12 residues. V lost 2 bases and J 8 bases, leaving 9 bases between the germline ends. CDR3 sequence: CASSPISRTQYF. The CDR3 DNA follows: TGTGCCAGCTCACCAATATCGAGAACCCAGTACTTC.

V usage is TRBV18 and J usage is TRBJ2-3; D unresolved. CDR3 length: 15 residues. V lost 3 bases to trimming and J lost 0 bases, with 10 bases between them. Germline CDR1 is KGHSH and CDR2 is LQKENI. The CDR3 here is CASSPDGASTDTQYF. The CDR3 DNA follows: TGTGCCAGCTCACCCGACGGAGCTAGCACAGATACGCAGTATTTT.

This chain connects TRBV6-2 or TRBV6-3 to TRBJ2-5; 9 nucleotides align to TRBD1. Trimming at V came to 2 bases and at J to 2 bases, leaving 6 bases not matched to a gene. Looked up from germline, CDR1 is MNHEY and CDR2 is SVGEGT. This CDR3 has 16 residues. The CDR3 protein is CASSYRDRVQQETQYF. The CDR3, as DNA: TGTGCCAGCAGTTACAGGGACAGGGTCCAACAAGAGACCCAGTACTTC.

The rearrangement links TRBV28 to TRBJ2-1; 9 bases match TRBD1. The CDR3 extends over 15 amino acids. Germline V gene lookup returns CDR1 MDHEN and CDR2 SYDVKM. The V segment lost 3 bases and the J segment 3 bases; nucleotides outside the gene matches: 3. DNA of the CDR3: TGTGCCAGCAGTTTGGGGACAGGGAACTACAATGAGCAGTTCTTC. Amino acids: CASSLGTGNYNEQFF.

J is TRBJ2-5 and V is TRBV7-9; 8 bases line up with TRBD1. The V and J ends lost 4 bases and 5 bases, in that order; junction bases with no gene match: 3. This CDR3 is built from 13 residues. Germline values: CDR1 SEHNR, CDR2 FQNEAQ (reference sequence). CDR3 DNA: TGTGCCAGCAGCTCGGGACAGGCGGAGACCCAGTACTTC. It yields the protein CASSSGQAETQYF. Full variable domain (remainder filled in from reference TRBV7-9 and TRBJ2-5): DTGVSQNPRHKITKRGQNVTFRCDPISEHNRLYWYRQTLGQGPEFLTYFQNEAQLEKSRLLSDRFSAERPKGSFSTLEIQRTEQGDSAMYLCASSSGQAETQYFGPGTRLLVL.

This sequence joins TRBV4-1 and TRBJ2-3, with D perhaps TRBD2 (8 bases). V lost 4 bases, J lost 0 bases, and 17 bases lay in between. Germline lookup yields CDR1 MGHRA and CDR2 YSYEKL. This CDR3 is built from 17 residues. The CDR3 bases are TGCGCCAGCAGCCCCGAGGGGGCTAGCGGGAGCACAGATACGCAGTATTTT. Translation gives CASSPEGASGSTDTQYF.

This sequence joins TRBV28 and TRBJ2-1; 7 nucleotides line up with TRBD2. V lost 2 bases to trimming and J lost 9 bases; unmatched junction nucleotides: 4. Germline V gives CDR1 MDHEN, CDR2 SYDVKM. CDR3 size: 13 residues. CDR3 sequence reads: CASSLRSGGEQFF. DNA of the CDR3: TGTGCCAGCAGTTTAAGGTCGGGAGGTGAGCAGTTCTTC.

The chain carries TRBV20-1 and TRBJ2-7; TRBD2 aligns across 8 bases. From germline, CDR1 is DFQATT and CDR2 SNEGSKA (reference sequence). This CDR3 region has 15 residues. J was trimmed by 3 bases and V by 3 bases; bases with no gene match: 10. In nucleotides, the CDR3 is TGCAGTGCTAGTCCTTTAGCGGGACCGAGCTACGAGCAGTACTTC. Residues: CSASPLAGPSYEQYF.

This clone is medium-sized. The chain carries TRBV3-1 (or the pseudogene TRBV3-2) and TRBJ1-3; D might be TRBD1 (5 bases). V shed 1 base and J shed 0 bases, with 16 bases lying between them. The CDR3 loop spans 18 amino acids. CDR1 and CDR2 from the germline V gene are LGHDT and YNNKEL (reference sequence). CDR3 loop: CASSQVPARALSGNTIYF. In DNA, the CDR3 is TGTGCCAGCAGCCAAGTCCCGGCCAGGGCTCTCTCTGGAAACACCATATATTTT.

V gene TRBV18 combines with J gene TRBJ1-1, with 7 nucleotides matching TRBD1. Per germline, CDR1 KGHSH and CDR2 LQKENI. The CDR3 spans 13 residues. After removal of 6 bases from V and 1 base from J, the junction contained 2 bases not matched to a gene. The CDR3 coding sequence is TGTGCCAGCTCGGGGGACAGGAACACTGAAGCTTTCTTT. Its protein is CASSGDRNTEAFF.

The V and J genes are TRBV18 and TRBJ2-1; the D is unclear. V lost 0 bases, J lost 9 bases, and 9 bases lay in between. Germline V gene lookup returns CDR1 KGHSH and CDR2 LQKENI. The CDR3 has 13 residues. This CDR3 reads CASSPPVTGEQFF. CDR3 coding DNA: TGTGCCAGCTCACCACCGGTGACTGGTGAGCAGTTCTTC.

The chain has TRBV18 and TRBJ2-7; TRBD2 is a possible D gene (6 bases). Trimming took off 3 bases at V and 0 bases at J, with 12 bases between the two ends. Per germline, CDR1 KGHSH and CDR2 LQKENI. The CDR3 runs to 15 residues. The CDR3, as DNA: TGTGCCAGCTCACCTTGGTCCGGGAGCTCCTACGAGCAGTACTTC. It encodes CASSPWSGSSYEQYF.

V is TRBV7-2 and J is TRBJ1-6; no reliable D call. Trimming left V 5 bases short and J 8 bases short, with 16 bases between. There are 15 residues in the CDR3. Germline V gives CDR1 SGHTA, CDR2 FQGNSA. CDR3 sequence reads: CASSRTGRRDSPLHF. In DNA form, the CDR3 reads TGTGCCAGCAGCAGAACCGGGAGGAGGGATTCACCCCTCCACTTT.

The rearrangement uses TRBV2 and TRBJ2-4; TRBD2 aligns across 10 bases. Germline V CDR1 and CDR2: SNHLY, FYNNEI. Trimming took 5 bases from V and 0 from J; bases not matched to a gene: 7. This CDR3 comprises 17 residues. Here the CDR3 reads CASSLGTSALAKNIQYF. As DNA, the CDR3 is TGTGCCAGCAGTCTAGGGACTAGCGCATTAGCCAAAAACATTCAGTACTTC.

The rearrangement joins TRBV20-1 to TRBJ2-5, with D uncertain. Trimming pared 6 bases from V and 2 bases from J, leaving 7 bases between. The CDR3 is made up of 11 amino acids. Germline assignment: CDR1 DFQATT and CDR2 SNEGSKA (reference sequence). The CDR3: CSANSQETQYF. The CDR3 region has the DNA TGCAGTGCCAACAGTCAAGAGACCCAGTACTTC.

The genes are TRBV6-1 and TRBJ1-1; tentatively, D is TRBD1 (5 bases). Per the germline V gene, CDR1 is MNHNS and CDR2 is SASEGT. The CDR3 covers 13 residues. Trimming stripped 3 bases from V and 6 bases from J, with 11 bases between. The CDR3 nucleotides read TGTGCCAGCAGTGAGGGCAGGGCCGCTGAAGCTTTCTTT. It is translated as CASSEGRAAEAFF.

The chain recombines TRBV10-3 with TRBJ2-1, with D unresolved. V lost 2 bases, J lost 9 bases, and 11 bases lay in between. CDR1 ENHRY and CDR2 SYGVKD come from the germline V gene. CDR3 size: 13 residues. CDR3 in amino acids: CAISEPPNIEQFF. DNA of the CDR3: TGTGCCATCAGTGAGCCCCCGAACATTGAGCAGTTCTTC.

V usage is TRBV19 and J usage is TRBJ2-1; 13 nucleotides match TRBD2. CDR3 length equals 15 residues. Germline-derived CDR1 and CDR2 are LNHDA and SQIVND (reference sequence). V lost 4 bases, J lost 3 bases, and 0 bases stayed unmatched. For the CDR3, the DNA is TGTGCCAGTAGTAGGACTAGCGGGAGCTACAATGAGCAGTTCTTC. It yields the protein CASSRTSGSYNEQFF.

The chain employs TRBV25-1 and TRBJ1-2; maybe TRBD1 (5 bases). CDR1 and CDR2 from the germline V gene are MGHDK and SYGVNS. Trimming took off 4 bases at V and 7 bases at J, with 22 bases between the two ends. The CDR3 runs 16 residues. CDR3 sequence: CASSALAAGPPAGYTF. The CDR3 DNA sequence: TGTGCCAGCAGTGCCTTGGCCGCAGGGCCCCCCGCTGGCTACACCTTC.

This clone has a handful of counts. The V and J genes are TRBV30 and TRBJ2-2, with D unresolved. CDR3 size: 11 residues. Germline CDR1 is GTSNPN and CDR2 is SVGIG (reference sequence). CDR3 nucleotides: TGTGCGTCCCAGAACACCGGGGAGCTGTTTTTT. It specifies CASQNTGELFF. The complete variable domain, with remaining parts taken from reference TRBV30 and TRBJ2-2, reads SQTIHQWPATLVQPVGSPLSLECTVEGTSNPNLYWYRQAAGRGLQLLFYSVGIGQISSEVPQNLSASRPQDRQFILSSKKLLLSDSGFYLCASQNTGELFFGEGSRLTVL.

The V call is TRBV12-3 or TRBV12-4, the J call TRBJ1-5; 9 bases fit TRBD1. V lost 7 bases, J lost 4 bases, and 2 bases stayed unmatched. This CDR3 contains 13 residues. CDR3 coding DNA: TGTGCCAGCACTGGGACAGGGAATCAGCCCCAGCATTTT. Amino acids: CASTGTGNQPQHF.

This chain links TRBV7-9 with TRBJ2-5; TRBD1 aligns across 11 bases. After removal of 5 bases from V and 4 bases from J, the junction contained 6 bases not matched to a gene. CDR1 and CDR2 from the germline V gene are SEHNR and FQNEAQ (reference sequence). CDR3 size: 15 residues. The CDR3 spells CASSPGQGAIETQYF. For the CDR3, the DNA is TGTGCCAGCAGCCCCGGACAGGGGGCGATAGAGACCCAGTACTTC.

This chain links TRBV18 with TRBJ2-7; D remains ambiguous. Germline CDR1 and CDR2: KGHSH and LQKENI. Trimming left V 6 bases short and J 3 bases short, with 15 bases between. The CDR3 runs 14 residues. The DNA of the CDR3 is TGTGCCAGCTCGCCGCCAGGTGGGTACTACGAGCAGTACTTC. This codes for CASSPPGGYYEQYF.

This chain connects TRBV5-6 to TRBJ2-7; 10 bases agree with TRBD1. With V trimmed by 4 bases and J by 3 bases, 13 bases remained unmatched. CDR1 and CDR2 (germline): SGHDT, YYEEEE. The CDR3 extends over 17 amino acids. The CDR3 DNA reads TGTGCCAGCAGCCCCCGGGGGACAGGGGTTCTTTTCTACGAGCAGTACTTC. Amino acids: CASSPRGTGVLFYEQYF.

The chain links TRBV30 to TRBJ2-7; D may be TRBD2 (5 bases). This CDR3 region has 14 residues. Germline-derived CDR1 and CDR2 are GTSNPN and SVGIG (reference sequence). With 3 bases removed from V and 0 bases from J, the gap between germline ends came to 12 bases. The CDR3 protein is CAWRLMGSSYEQYF. The CDR3 nucleotides are TGTGCCTGGAGATTGATGGGGAGCTCCTACGAGCAGTACTTC.

The J gene is TRBJ2-7, the V gene TRBV30; possible D gene TRBD2, 5 bases. The V gene lost 2 bases and the J gene lost 3 bases, with 8 bases spanning the gap. There are 12 residues in the CDR3. Germline CDR1 reads GTSNPN; CDR2 reads SVGIG (reference sequence). This chain's CDR3 is CAWSTGIYEQYF. CDR3 nucleotide sequence: TGTGCCTGGAGTACGGGGATCTACGAGCAGTACTTC. Complete variable domain (other parts from reference TRBV30 and TRBJ2-7): SQTIHQWPATLVQPVGSPLSLECTVEGTSNPNLYWYRQAAGRGLQLLFYSVGIGQISSEVPQNLSASRPQDRQFILSSKKLLLSDSGFYLCAWSTGIYEQYFGPGTRLTVT.